The next 6 T cell receptor beta chains were all read from a single sample in a study of cytomegalovirus exposure and HLA in healthy donors. It was with 60 Vbeta and 13 Jbeta primers that the PCR ran. This table comes from immunoSEQ multiplex PCR, and its TCRdb copy is limited to in-frame clones, with some not included. The sample includes about 130,000 clones, roughly 75% seen only once; the top ten take under 3.5%. Sequencing input: PBMCs. The source is a woman in her forties or fifties in good health and CMV-seronegative.

The J gene is TRBJ2-7, the V gene TRBV7-9, with 8 positions matching TRBD1. V was clipped by 4 bases and J by 2 bases; unmatched bases: 4. The CDR3 loop spans 14 amino acids. Germline assignment: CDR1 SEHNR and CDR2 FQNEAQ (reference sequence). CDR3 amino acids: CASSSDRGTYEQYF. The DNA of the CDR3 is TGTGCCAGCAGCTCCGACAGGGGCACCTACGAGCAGTACTTC.

This rearrangement joins TRBV28 to TRBJ2-5, with D tentatively TRBD2 (5 bases). The J call may be mistaken, given a closer DNA end match to TRBJ2-7. CDR1 MDHEN and CDR2 SYDVKM come from the germline V gene. The CDR3 is made up of 13 amino acids. The CDR3 DNA follows: TGTGCCAGCTGGAGGCAGTCCTCCTACGAGCAGTACTTC. Translated, it gives CASWRQSSYEQYF.

The sample holds one count of this clone. The rearrangement links TRBV28 to TRBJ1-2; 8 nucleotides agree with TRBD1. Losses at the gene ends were 5 bases for V and 7 bases for J; bases not matched to a gene: 15. Germline V lookup: CDR1 MDHEN, CDR2 SYDVKM. The CDR3 runs 16 residues. This CDR3 is CASSLDRAPISGGYTF. The CDR3 nucleotides read TGTGCCAGCAGTCTGGACAGGGCCCCCATATCAGGTGGCTACACCTTC.

To note about this clone: Compared with germline, one end of the junction differs, possibly owing to a read error. The chain carries TRBV10-3 and TRBJ1-5; the match to TRBD1 covers 7 bases. The CDR3 covers 16 residues. Germline CDR1 reads ENHRY; CDR2 reads SYGVKD. The CDR3 DNA reads as TGTGTCATCGGACAGGACAGCTTCTATAGCAATCAGCCCCAGCATTTT. This codes for CVIGQDSFYSNQPQHF.

This rearrangement joins TRBV7-8 to TRBJ2-5; TRBD2 matches at 9 bases. The CDR3 is made up of 16 amino acids. Per germline, CDR1 SGHVS and CDR2 FQNEAQ. Trimming cost V 1 base and J 4 bases; bases outside gene matches: 7. The chain's CDR3 is CASSLGGSGRPETQYF. CDR3 sequence (DNA): TGTGCCAGCAGCTTAGGGGGTAGCGGGAGACCAGAGACCCAGTACTTC.

In this sample, this clone turned up a few times. The gene calls are TRBV28 and TRBJ1-2; 9 bases are shared with TRBD1. The germline V gene has CDR1 MDHEN and CDR2 SYDVKM. J lost 5 bases, V lost 2 bases, and 6 bases had no gene match. This CDR3 has 15 amino acids. In nucleotides, the CDR3 is TGTGCCAGCAGTTTAGTAGGGACAGGGTTATATGGCTACACCTTC. Protein sequence: CASSLVGTGLYGYTF.